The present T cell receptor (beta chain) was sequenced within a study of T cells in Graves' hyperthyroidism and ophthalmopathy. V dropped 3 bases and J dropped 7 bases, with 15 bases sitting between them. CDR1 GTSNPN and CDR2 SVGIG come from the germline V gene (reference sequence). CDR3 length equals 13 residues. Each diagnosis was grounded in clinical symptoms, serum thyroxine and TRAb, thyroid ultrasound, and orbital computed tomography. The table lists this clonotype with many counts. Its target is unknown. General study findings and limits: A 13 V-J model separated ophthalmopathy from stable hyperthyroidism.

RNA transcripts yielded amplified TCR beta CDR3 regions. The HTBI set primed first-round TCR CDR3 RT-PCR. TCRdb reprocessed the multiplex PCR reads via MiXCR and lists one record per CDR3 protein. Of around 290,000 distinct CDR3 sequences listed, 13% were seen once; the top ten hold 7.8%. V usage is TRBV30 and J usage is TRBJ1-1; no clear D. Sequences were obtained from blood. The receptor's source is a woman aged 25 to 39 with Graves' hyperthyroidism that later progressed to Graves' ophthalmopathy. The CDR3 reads CAWSVGVILEAFF. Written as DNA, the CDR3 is TGTGCCTGGAGCGTTGGGGTGATACTTGAAGCTTTCTTT.